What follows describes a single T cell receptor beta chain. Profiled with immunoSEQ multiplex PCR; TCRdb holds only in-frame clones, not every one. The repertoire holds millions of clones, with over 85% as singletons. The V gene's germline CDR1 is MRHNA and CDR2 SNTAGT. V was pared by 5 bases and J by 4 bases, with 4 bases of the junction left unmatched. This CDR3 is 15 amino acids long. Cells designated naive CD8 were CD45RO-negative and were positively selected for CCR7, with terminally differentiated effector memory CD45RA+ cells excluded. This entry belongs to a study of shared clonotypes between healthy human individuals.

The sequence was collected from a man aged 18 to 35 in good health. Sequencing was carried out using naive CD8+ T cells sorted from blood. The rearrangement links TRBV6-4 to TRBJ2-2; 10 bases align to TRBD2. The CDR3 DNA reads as TGTGCCAGCAGTTCTAGCGGGGGACCCACCGGGGAGCTGTTTTTT. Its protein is CASSSSGGPTGELFF.